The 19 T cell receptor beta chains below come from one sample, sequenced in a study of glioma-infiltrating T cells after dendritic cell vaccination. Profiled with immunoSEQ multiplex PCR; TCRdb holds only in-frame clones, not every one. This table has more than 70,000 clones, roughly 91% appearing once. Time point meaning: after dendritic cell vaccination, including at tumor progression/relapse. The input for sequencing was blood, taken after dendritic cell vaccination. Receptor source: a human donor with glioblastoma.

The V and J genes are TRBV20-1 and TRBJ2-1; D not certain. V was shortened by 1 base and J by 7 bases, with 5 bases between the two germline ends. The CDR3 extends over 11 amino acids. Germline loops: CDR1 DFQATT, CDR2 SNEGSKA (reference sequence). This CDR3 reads CSARAENEQFF. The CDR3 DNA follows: TGCAGTGCTAGAGCCGAGAATGAGCAGTTCTTC.

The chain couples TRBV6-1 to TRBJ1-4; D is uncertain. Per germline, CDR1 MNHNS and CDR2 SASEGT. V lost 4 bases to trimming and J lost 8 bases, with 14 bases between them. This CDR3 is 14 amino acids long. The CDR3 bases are TGTGCCAGCAGTGCGAGACTAGGGCGGGAAAAACTGTTTTTT. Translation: CASSARLGREKLFF.

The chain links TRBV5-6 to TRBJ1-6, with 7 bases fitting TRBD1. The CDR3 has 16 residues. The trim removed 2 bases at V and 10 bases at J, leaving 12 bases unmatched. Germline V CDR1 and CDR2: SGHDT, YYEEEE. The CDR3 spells CASSFRDSARRSPLHF. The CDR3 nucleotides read TGTGCCAGCAGCTTCCGGGACAGCGCCCGGAGATCACCCCTCCACTTT.

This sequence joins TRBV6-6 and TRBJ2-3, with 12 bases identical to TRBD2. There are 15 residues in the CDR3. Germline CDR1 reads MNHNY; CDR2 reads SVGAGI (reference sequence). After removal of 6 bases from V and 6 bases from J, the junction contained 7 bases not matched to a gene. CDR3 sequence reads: CASSPLAGGADTQYF. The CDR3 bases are TGTGCCAGCAGCCCCCTAGCGGGGGGGGCGGATACGCAGTATTTT.

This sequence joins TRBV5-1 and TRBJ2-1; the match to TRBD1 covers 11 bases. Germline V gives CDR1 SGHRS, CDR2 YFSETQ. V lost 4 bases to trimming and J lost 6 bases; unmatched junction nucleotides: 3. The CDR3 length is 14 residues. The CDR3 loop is CASSPGTGGNEQFF. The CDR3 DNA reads TGCGCCAGCAGCCCCGGGACAGGGGGCAATGAGCAGTTCTTC.

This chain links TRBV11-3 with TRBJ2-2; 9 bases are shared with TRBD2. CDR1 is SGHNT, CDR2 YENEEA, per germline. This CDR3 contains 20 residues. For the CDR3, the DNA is TGTGCTGCCGGGCTAGCGGGAAGAATCGGAACCGGGACGAACACCGGGGAGCTGTTTTTT. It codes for CAAGLAGRIGTGTNTGELFF. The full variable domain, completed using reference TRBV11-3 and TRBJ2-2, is EAGVVQSPRYKIIEKKQPVAFWCNPISGHNTLYWYLQNLGQGPELLIRYENEEAVDDSQLPKDRFSAERLKGVDSTLKIQPAELGDSAVYLCAAGLAGRIGTGTNTGELFFGEGSRLTVL.

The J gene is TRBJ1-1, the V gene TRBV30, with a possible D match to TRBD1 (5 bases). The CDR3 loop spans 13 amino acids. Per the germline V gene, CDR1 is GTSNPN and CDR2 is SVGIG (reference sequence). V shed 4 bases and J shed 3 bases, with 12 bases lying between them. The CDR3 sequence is CAWMSGVDTEAFF. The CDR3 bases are TGTGCCTGGATGTCGGGGGTTGACACTGAAGCTTTCTTT.

The chain's CDR3 is CASSVVAQETQYF. CDR3 nucleotide sequence: TGTGCCAGCAGTGTAGTAGCCCAGGAGACCCAGTACTTC. This rearrangement joins TRBV2 to TRBJ2-5; no reliable D call. The germline V gene has CDR1 SNHLY and CDR2 FYNNEI. CDR3 size: 13 residues. Trimming removed 4 bases from V and 5 bases from J, with 11 bases in between.

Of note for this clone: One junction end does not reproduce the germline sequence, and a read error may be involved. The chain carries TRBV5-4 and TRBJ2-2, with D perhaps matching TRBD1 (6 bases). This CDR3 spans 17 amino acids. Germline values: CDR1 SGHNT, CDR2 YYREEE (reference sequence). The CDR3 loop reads CASTLGNKGGKAGELFF. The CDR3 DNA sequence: TGTGCCAGCACCTTGGGCAACAAAGGGGGAAAAGCCGGGGAGCTGTTTTTT.

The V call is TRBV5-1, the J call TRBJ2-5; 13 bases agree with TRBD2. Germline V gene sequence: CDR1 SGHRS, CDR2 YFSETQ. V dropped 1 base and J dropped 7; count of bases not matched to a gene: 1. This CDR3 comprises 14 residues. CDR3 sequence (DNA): TGCGCCAGCAGCTTGACTAGCGGGAGGGCGACCCAGTACTTC. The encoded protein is CASSLTSGRATQYF.

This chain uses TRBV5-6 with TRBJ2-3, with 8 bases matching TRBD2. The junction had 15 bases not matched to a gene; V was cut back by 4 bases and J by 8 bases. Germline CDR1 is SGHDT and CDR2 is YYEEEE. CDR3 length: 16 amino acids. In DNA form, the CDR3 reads TGTGCCAGCAGCCCTACCCCCGGGACTAGGTTAGGTACGCAGTATTTT. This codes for CASSPTPGTRLGTQYF.

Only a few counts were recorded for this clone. The CDR3 reads CASSQGVRGAGTNEKLFF. The CDR3 nucleotides read TGCGCCAGCAGCCAAGGAGTTCGGGGGGCGGGAACTAATGAAAAACTGTTTTTT. The chain joins TRBV4-1 to TRBJ1-4, with D tentatively TRBD1 (6 bases). From germline, CDR1 is MGHRA and CDR2 YSYEKL. The CDR3 is made up of 18 amino acids. Trimming took off 1 base at V and 1 base at J, with 16 bases between the two ends.

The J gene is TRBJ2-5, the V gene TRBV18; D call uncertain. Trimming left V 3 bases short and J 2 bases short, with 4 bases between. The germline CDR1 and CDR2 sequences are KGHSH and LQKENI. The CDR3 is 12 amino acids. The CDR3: CASSPSQETQYF. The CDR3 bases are TGTGCCAGCTCACCCTCGCAAGAGACCCAGTACTTC.

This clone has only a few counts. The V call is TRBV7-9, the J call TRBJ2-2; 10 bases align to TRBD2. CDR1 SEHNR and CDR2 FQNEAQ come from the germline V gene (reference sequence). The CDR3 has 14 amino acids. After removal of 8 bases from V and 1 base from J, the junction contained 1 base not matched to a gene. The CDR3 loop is CASGLAENTGELFF. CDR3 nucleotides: TGTGCCAGCGGACTAGCGGAGAACACCGGGGAGCTGTTTTTT.

For the CDR3, the DNA is TGTGCCAGCAGCTTCTCCCCCGTTTGGACAGGGGGCTACGGCGAAAAACTGTTTTTT. Protein product: CASSFSPVWTGGYGEKLFF. The chain carries TRBV11-2 and TRBJ1-4; 11 bases agree with TRBD1. V lost 3 bases and J lost 8; bases outside the gene matches: 17. The CDR3 is 19 residues long. In germline, CDR1 is SGHAT, CDR2 FQNNGV.

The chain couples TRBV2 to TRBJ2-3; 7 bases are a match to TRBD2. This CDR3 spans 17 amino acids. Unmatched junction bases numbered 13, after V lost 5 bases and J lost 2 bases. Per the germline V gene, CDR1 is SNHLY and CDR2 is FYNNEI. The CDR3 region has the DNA TGTGCCAGCAGTAGTGGACGACTAGCAGAATTCACAGATACGCAGTATTTT. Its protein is CASSSGRLAEFTDTQYF. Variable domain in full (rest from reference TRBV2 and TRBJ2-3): EPEVTQTPSHQVTQMGQEVILRCVPISNHLYFYWYRQILGQKVEFLVSFYNNEISEKSEIFDDQFSVERPDGSNFTLKIRSTKLEDSAMYFCASSSGRLAEFTDTQYFGPGTRLTVL.

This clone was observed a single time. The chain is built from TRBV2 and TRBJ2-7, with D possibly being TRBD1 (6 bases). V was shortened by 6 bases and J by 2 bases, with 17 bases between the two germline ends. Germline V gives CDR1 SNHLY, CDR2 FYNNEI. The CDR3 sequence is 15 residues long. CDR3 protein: CASRGRRGATYEQYF. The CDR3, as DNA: TGTGCCAGCAGAGGACGCAGGGGTGCCACCTACGAGCAGTACTTC. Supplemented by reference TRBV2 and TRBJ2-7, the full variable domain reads EPEVTQTPSHQVTQMGQEVILRCVPISNHLYFYWYRQILGQKVEFLVSFYNNEISEKSEIFDDQFSVERPDGSNFTLKIRSTKLEDSAMYFCASRGRRGATYEQYFGPGTRLTVT.

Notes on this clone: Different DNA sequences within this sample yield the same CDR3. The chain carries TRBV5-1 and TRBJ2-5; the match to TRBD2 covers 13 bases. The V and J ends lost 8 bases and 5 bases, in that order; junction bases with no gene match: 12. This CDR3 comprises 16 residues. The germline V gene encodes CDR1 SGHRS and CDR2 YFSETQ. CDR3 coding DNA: TGCGCCAGTAGCATTCGACTAGCGGGAGGTCGGGAGACCCAGTACTTC. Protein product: CASSIRLAGGRETQYF.

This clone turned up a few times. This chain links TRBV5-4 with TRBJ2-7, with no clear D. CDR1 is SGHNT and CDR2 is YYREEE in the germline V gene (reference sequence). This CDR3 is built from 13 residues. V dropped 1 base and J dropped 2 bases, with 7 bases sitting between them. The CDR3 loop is CASSLSTTYEQYF. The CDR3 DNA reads TGTGCCAGCAGCTTGTCTACTACCTACGAGCAGTACTTC.